This T cell receptor (beta chain) was sequenced for a study of PD-1 blockade in mismatch repair-deficient tumors. This CDR3 is built from 14 residues. V was clipped by 5 bases and J by 3 bases; unmatched bases: 7. The germline V gene encodes CDR1 MNHNS and CDR2 SASEGT. This clone has just one count. TCRdb keeps only in-frame clones here, not all; method: immunoSEQ multiplex PCR. The top ten hold roughly 8% of the sample, which has more than 40,000 clones, over 70% seen once. The chain couples TRBV6-1 to TRBJ2-7; the match to TRBD2 covers 7 bases. The starting material was peripheral blood, obtained roughly 21 weeks after starting pembrolizumab. This receptor was identified in an adult with mismatch repair-deficient cancer. The CDR3 sequence: CASSYAGVVYEQYF. CDR3 DNA: TGTGCCAGCAGTTATGCGGGAGTGGTCTACGAGCAGTACTTC.